This T cell receptor beta chain appears in the sequencing data of a study of blood T cell repertoires in COVID-19. This clone was found once. Germline V lookup: CDR1 SGHTS, CDR2 YDEGEE. V gave up 3 bases and J gave up 3 bases; unmatched junction bases: 3. There are 15 residues in the CDR3. Sequencing used immunoSEQ multiplex PCR; TCRdb keeps in-frame clones, though not all of them. The table lists about 180,000 clones, roughly 88% of them singletons. Sequencing was performed on peripheral blood. The gene calls are TRBV5-8 and TRBJ2-3; TRBD2 aligns across 11 bases. This TCR was sampled from a human donor with active or convalescent COVID-19. The donor label of this sample is uncertain. The CDR3 DNA is TGTGCCAGCAGCTCACTAGCGGGAGTAACAGATACGCAGTATTTT. It yields the protein CASSSLAGVTDTQYF.